What follows are 20 T cell receptor beta chains derived from one specimen sequenced in a study of blood T cells in healthy people across ages. Then a second PCR, running roughly 7 to 11 cycles, was carried out with a sample-barcoded 5' primer and a J-beta primer mix. From the 5' RACE reads, TCRdb called clonotypes with MiXCR, one entry per CDR3 protein. This table holds about 1.4 million distinct CDR3 sequences, roughly 59% found once. The sequenced sample was blood. The receptor source for this set is a man aged 18 to 29 in good health.

The CDR3 bases are TGCGCCAGCAGCTTGACAGCCGGGACAGGGAATGAAAAACTGTTTTTT. Its translation is CASSLTAGTGNEKLFF. The chain combines TRBV5-1 with TRBJ1-4; 9 bases line up with TRBD1. The CDR3 extends over 16 amino acids. J gave up 5 bases and V 1 base, and 6 bases lay outside the gene matches. Per the germline V gene, CDR1 is SGHRS and CDR2 is YFSETQ.

The rearrangement uses TRBV5-1 and TRBJ2-5; D may be TRBD2 (7 bases). The V gene lost 6 bases and the J gene lost 3 bases, with 21 bases spanning the gap. The CDR3 spans 16 residues. Germline CDR1 is SGHRS and CDR2 is YFSETQ. The CDR3 coding sequence is TGCGCCAGCACCCCCTCTCTCAGGGGAGGGGAAGAGACCCAGTACTTC. Translated, it gives CASTPSLRGGEETQYF. The entire variable domain, with the rest obtained from reference TRBV5-1 and TRBJ2-5, is as follows: KAGVTQTPRYLIKTRGQQVTLSCSPISGHRSVSWYQQTPGQGLQFLFEYFSETQRNKGNFPGRFSGRQFSNSRSEMNVSTLELGDSALYLCASTPSLRGGEETQYFGPGTRLLVL.

This clonotype was detected a few times. The chain links TRBV12-3 or TRBV12-4 to TRBJ2-7, with D unresolved. The CDR3 contains 13 residues. The germline V and J ends were trimmed by 3 bases and 0 bases, with 6 bases remaining between them. The CDR3 nucleotides read TGTGCCAGCAGTTTCGACGACTCCTACGAGCAGTACTTC. It codes for CASSFDDSYEQYF.

The genes are TRBV5-1 and TRBJ2-6, with 8 bases identical to TRBD2. V shed 0 bases and J 0 bases; nucleotides not matched to a gene: 5. CDR1 is SGHRS and CDR2 is YFSETQ in the germline V gene. This CDR3 is built from 18 residues. This chain's CDR3 is CASSLALADPSGANVLTF. The CDR3 DNA reads as TGCGCCAGCAGCTTGGCACTAGCGGATCCCTCTGGGGCCAACGTCCTGACTTTC. The full variable domain, its missing parts supplied by reference TRBV5-1 and TRBJ2-6, is KAGVTQTPRYLIKTRGQQVTLSCSPISGHRSVSWYQQTPGQGLQFLFEYFSETQRNKGNFPGRFSGRQFSNSRSEMNVSTLELGDSALYLCASSLALADPSGANVLTFGAGSRLTVL.

The chain couples TRBV9 to TRBJ2-5; a possible D gene is TRBD2 (5 bases). The J call may be faulty, since TRBJ2-7 better matches the DNA end. The germline V gene encodes CDR1 SGDLS and CDR2 YYNGEE. This CDR3 spans 16 amino acids. In nucleotides, the CDR3 is TGTGCCAGCAGTGCATCCCGGGGTCCGGTCGGCGACGAGCAGTACTTC. This gives the protein CASSASRGPVGDEQYF.

The chain couples TRBV5-1 to TRBJ1-6; no firm D call. The CDR3 sequence is 14 residues long. Between the trimmed V and J ends, which lost 5 bases and 8 bases, there was a span of 14 bases. Germline values: CDR1 SGHRS, CDR2 YFSETQ. Here the CDR3 reads CASRASETHSPLHF. In DNA, the CDR3 is TGCGCCAGCAGGGCCAGCGAGACCCATTCACCCCTCCACTTT.

The chain recombines TRBV15 with TRBJ2-7, with D tentatively TRBD1 or TRBD2 (5 bases each). Trimming pared 1 base from V and 3 bases from J, leaving 7 bases between. The CDR3 totals 13 residues. Germline values: CDR1 LNHNV, CDR2 YYDKDF (reference sequence). The CDR3 reads CATSRGGVYEQYF. For the CDR3, the DNA is TGTGCCACCAGCAGAGGAGGGGTCTACGAGCAGTACTTC.

The CDR3 bases are TGTGCCAGCAGCCCGACAGGGGCCTACAATCAGCCCCAGCATTTT. Its protein is CASSPTGAYNQPQHF. The rearrangement links TRBV7-2 to TRBJ1-5; TRBD1 agrees at 8 bases. The CDR3 runs to 15 residues. Per the germline V gene, CDR1 is SGHTA and CDR2 is FQGNSA. Trimming removed 5 bases from V and 3 bases from J; junction bases left unmatched: 6. Together with reference TRBV7-2 and TRBJ1-5, the CDR3 gives the full variable domain: GAGVSQSPSNKVTEKGKDVELRCDPISGHTALYWYRQSLGQGLEFLIYFQGNSAPDKSGLPSDRFSAERTGGSVSTLTIQRTQQEDSAVYLCASSPTGAYNQPQHFGDGTRLSIL.

V is TRBV4-1 and J is TRBJ1-2; 10 bases align to TRBD1. Germline CDR1 MGHRA, CDR2 YSYEKL. The V gene end was trimmed by 0 bases and the J gene end by 8 bases; junction bases not matched to a gene: 12. The CDR3 sequence is 17 residues long. The CDR3 bases are TGCGCCAGCAGCCAAGACCCCCGAGACAGGGGGCTTGGGGGCTACACCTTC. It codes for CASSQDPRDRGLGGYTF.

Only a few counts were recorded for this clonotype. J is TRBJ2-7 and V is TRBV20-1; TRBD1 matches 7 bases. Losses at the gene ends were 0 bases for V and 2 bases for J; bases not matched to a gene: 7. CDR3 length equals 15 residues. Germline CDR1 is DFQATT and CDR2 is SNEGSKA (reference sequence). CDR3 sequence (DNA): TGCAGTGCTAGAGATGCCCAGGGACAGACCTACGAGCAGTACTTC. This encodes CSARDAQGQTYEQYF.

The rearrangement uses TRBV4-1 and TRBJ1-1; D perhaps matches TRBD1 (5 bases). Germline-derived CDR1 and CDR2 are MGHRA and YSYEKL. V lost 3 bases to trimming and J lost 6 bases, with 14 bases between them. This CDR3 is built from 14 residues. Here the CDR3 DNA reads TGCGCCAGCAGCCACACAGGTATGACGGCTGAAGCTTTCTTT. Translated, it gives CASSHTGMTAEAFF.

The chain has TRBV7-9 and TRBJ1-5; possible D gene TRBD1, 5 bases. CDR3 length: 17 residues. Germline lookup yields CDR1 SEHNR and CDR2 FQNEAQ (reference sequence). V was clipped by 5 bases and J by 2 bases, with 19 bases between them. The CDR3 reads CASSAGGTPMGNQPQHF. The CDR3 DNA follows: TGTGCCAGCAGCGCGGGCGGGACCCCCATGGGCAATCAGCCCCAGCATTTT.

A few counts support this clonotype. The chain employs TRBV4-2 and TRBJ1-2; D remains ambiguous. Trimming took off 0 bases at V and 4 bases at J, with 15 bases between the two ends. This CDR3 contains 16 residues. Germline V gene data show CDR1 as LGHNA and CDR2 as YNFKEQ. The CDR3 DNA reads TGTGCCAGCAGCCAAGAAACGCGGGGTGGAGCCTATGGCTACACCTTC. Protein sequence: CASSQETRGGAYGYTF.

A few counts support this clonotype. The rearrangement links TRBV15 to TRBJ2-5; D is perhaps TRBD1 (5 bases). The end of the DNA aligns better with TRBJ2-7, so the J call may be wrong. Germline values: CDR1 LNHNV, CDR2 YYDKDF (reference sequence). The CDR3 has 15 residues. This chain's CDR3 is CATSRPSQGHYEQYF. In nucleotides, the CDR3 is TGTGCCACCAGCAGGCCCTCCCAGGGCCACTACGAGCAGTACTTC.

This sequence joins TRBV20-1 and TRBJ2-1; 9 nucleotides agree with TRBD2. Germline assignment: CDR1 DFQATT and CDR2 SNEGSKA (reference sequence). The V gene end was trimmed by 3 bases and the J gene end by 9 bases; junction bases not matched to a gene: 12. The CDR3 sequence is 15 residues long. As DNA, the CDR3 is TGCAGTGCTAGGGACGGCGGGAGGGTGGCAATTGAGCAGTTCTTC. It codes for CSARDGGRVAIEQFF.

The chain carries TRBV7-8 and TRBJ2-5; D remains unclear. CDR3 length: 20 residues. The V end was cut by 2 bases, the J end by 2 bases, with 27 bases between. Germline CDR1 SGHVS, CDR2 FQNEAQ. The chain's CDR3 is CASSLMYWLVIGNQQETQYF. In DNA, the CDR3 is TGTGCCAGCAGCTTAATGTATTGGCTAGTCATAGGGAATCAGCAAGAGACCCAGTACTTC.

The CDR3 DNA reads as TGTGCCAGCAGCCTAAGAGAAGGGAGGCAGTACTTC. It encodes CASSLREGRQYF. V usage is TRBV7-2 and J usage is TRBJ2-4; D is possibly TRBD2 (6 bases). The V end lost 5 bases, the J end lost 13 bases, and 15 bases lay between the germline ends. Looked up from germline, CDR1 is SGHTA and CDR2 is FQGNSA. The CDR3 is 12 amino acids.

The rearrangement uses TRBV7-2 and TRBJ2-5, with 7 bases aligning to TRBD2. The J segment lost 7 bases and the V segment lost 5 bases, leaving 7 bases of the junction unmatched. Per the germline V gene, CDR1 is SGHTA and CDR2 is FQGNSA. The CDR3 loop spans 13 amino acids. The CDR3 DNA reads as TGTGCCAGCAGCGAGGCGGGGGTGGGGACCCAGTACTTC. Amino acids: CASSEAGVGTQYF.

This clonotype appeared a few times. The chain couples TRBV27 to TRBJ1-2; D perhaps matches TRBD1 (5 bases). Between the trimmed V and J ends, which lost 5 bases and 2 bases, there was a span of 15 bases. This CDR3 is 15 amino acids long. Germline-derived CDR1 and CDR2 are MNHEY and SMNVEV (reference sequence). The CDR3 is CASSPLAGTNYGYTF. CDR3 DNA sequence: TGTGCCAGCAGTCCCCTGGCAGGGACCAACTATGGCTACACCTTC.

This chain uses TRBV7-2 with TRBJ1-1, with D uncertain. This CDR3 comprises 14 residues. V was shortened by 3 bases and J by 6 bases, with 14 bases between the two germline ends. CDR1 SGHTA and CDR2 FQGNSA come from the germline V gene. The CDR3 here is CASSLTIIGSEAFF. The CDR3 DNA is TGTGCCAGCAGCTTGACGATTATCGGCTCTGAAGCTTTCTTT.